Shown below are 16 T cell receptor beta chains from a single sample sequenced in a study of cytomegalovirus exposure and HLA in healthy donors. It was with 60 Vbeta and 13 Jbeta primers that the PCR ran. Data came from immunoSEQ multiplex PCR; TCRdb stores just in-frame clones and leaves some out. The sample records under 150,000 clones, around 80% being singletons. Material for sequencing was PBMCs. These receptors were taken from a human donor in good health.

This sequence joins TRBV19 and TRBJ2-1, with a weak D call TRBD2 (5 bases). The V end was cut by 7 bases, the J end by 8 bases, with 21 bases between. The V gene's germline CDR1 is LNHDA and CDR2 SQIVND (reference sequence). The CDR3 spans 15 residues. CDR3 protein: CASTHGGSRVDEQFF. The CDR3 DNA reads as TGTGCCAGTACCCACGGAGGATCCCGGGTGGATGAGCAGTTCTTC. The variable domain in full, with the rest retrieved from reference TRBV19 and TRBJ2-1, is DGGITQSPKYLFRKEGQNVTLSCEQNLNHDAMYWYRQDPGQGLRLIYYSQIVNDFQKGDIAEGYSVSREKKESFPLTVTSAQKNPTAFYLCASTHGGSRVDEQFFGPGTRLTVL.

The chain uses TRBV6-5 and TRBJ1-2, with TRBD1 as a possible D gene (5 bases). The V and J ends lost 7 bases and 4 bases respectively, with 13 bases between them. Looked up from germline, CDR1 is MNHEY and CDR2 is SVGAGI. The CDR3 is 13 amino acids. CDR3: CASTTGGGYGYTF. The DNA for the CDR3 is TGTGCCAGCACCACGGGGGGGGGCTATGGCTACACCTTC.

This clone was picked up a small number of times. The chain combines TRBV9 with TRBJ2-7; tentative D call: TRBD2 (5 bases). This CDR3 is 14 amino acids long. V lost 0 bases, J lost 7 bases, and 14 bases lay in between. Germline values: CDR1 SGDLS, CDR2 YYNGEE. In DNA, the CDR3 is TGTGCCAGCAGCGTAGGAGGAGCGGCGCGGGAGCAGTACTTC. Encoded protein: CASSVGGAAREQYF.

V usage is TRBV10-3 and J usage is TRBJ2-5, with D possibly matching TRBD2 (6 bases). The CDR3 covers 15 residues. Germline V gene data show CDR1 as ENHRY and CDR2 as SYGVKD. V was trimmed by 3 bases and J by 5 bases, leaving 16 bases between them. The CDR3 bases are TGTGCCATCAGTGATAGCGGCACAATCAGGGAGACCCAGTACTTC. It codes for CAISDSGTIRETQYF.

V is TRBV28 and J is TRBJ1-1; D ambiguous. Germline CDR1 and CDR2: MDHEN and SYDVKM. V was trimmed by 11 bases and J by 1 base, leaving 8 bases between them. CDR3 length equals 11 residues. Here the CDR3 reads CASGENTEAFF. The CDR3 nucleotides are TGTGCCTCAGGCGAGAACACTGAAGCTTTCTTT.

This rearrangement joins TRBV19 to TRBJ2-7; no clear D. V dropped 6 bases and J dropped 0 bases, with 15 bases sitting between them. This CDR3 is 15 amino acids long. CDR1 is LNHDA and CDR2 is SQIVND in the germline V gene (reference sequence). The CDR3 here is CASRGSSGSSYEQYF. The CDR3, as DNA: TGTGCCAGTAGGGGCTCCAGTGGTAGCTCCTACGAGCAGTACTTC.

The gene calls are TRBV28 and TRBJ1-2; 8 bases are a match to TRBD1. With 3 bases clipped from V and 7 bases from J, the junction kept 13 bases outside the gene matches. The CDR3 sequence is 16 residues long. Germline lookup yields CDR1 MDHEN and CDR2 SYDVKM. Here the CDR3 reads CASSFPSQGAQGGYTF. CDR3 DNA sequence: TGTGCCAGCAGTTTCCCTTCCCAGGGGGCGCAGGGTGGCTACACCTTC.

The rearrangement uses TRBV6-5 and TRBJ1-5, with TRBD1 as a possible D gene (5 bases). The CDR3 covers 15 residues. V lost 6 bases to trimming and J lost 1 base, with 13 bases between them. Germline-derived CDR1 and CDR2 are MNHEY and SVGAGI. As DNA, the CDR3 is TGTGCCAGCAGACTTAGGAGGGGAAGCAATCAGCCCCAGCATTTT. It specifies CASRLRRGSNQPQHF.

CDR3 region: CASSLGTGDEKLFF. The CDR3 DNA reads as TGCGCCAGCAGCCTCGGGACAGGGGATGAAAAACTGTTTTTT. V and J are TRBV4-1 and TRBJ1-4; 10 nucleotides agree with TRBD1. The CDR3 sequence is 14 residues long. After removal of 4 bases from V and 6 bases from J, the junction contained 2 bases not matched to a gene. Germline CDR1 reads MGHRA; CDR2 reads YSYEKL.

The chain's CDR3 is CASSNRGLTGELFF. CDR3 DNA sequence: TGTGCCAGTAGTAACAGGGGGCTCACCGGGGAGCTGTTTTTT. This sequence joins TRBV19 and TRBJ2-2; 9 positions match TRBD1. With 4 bases clipped from V and 4 bases from J, the junction kept 1 base outside the gene matches. Looked up from germline, CDR1 is LNHDA and CDR2 is SQIVND (reference sequence). This CDR3 is 14 amino acids long.

The chain joins TRBV6-1 to TRBJ1-5; 7 positions match TRBD1. The junction had 14 bases not matched to a gene; V was cut back by 3 bases and J by 6 bases. CDR3 length: 17 residues. Per the germline V gene, CDR1 is MNHNS and CDR2 is SASEGT. The CDR3 loop reads CASSDRLRGGGGQPQHF. The CDR3 nucleotides read TGTGCCAGCAGTGACCGGCTTCGTGGAGGGGGCGGTCAGCCCCAGCATTTT.

This clone was seen a handful of times. The V gene is TRBV6-1, the J gene TRBJ2-7; 9 nucleotides match TRBD2. Germline V CDR1 and CDR2: MNHNS, SASEGT. The CDR3 spans 14 residues. V lost 4 bases and J lost 3; bases outside the gene matches: 4. The DNA for the CDR3 is TGTGCCAGCAGTGGCCCTAGCGGGGTCTACGAGCAGTACTTC. Residues: CASSGPSGVYEQYF.

This rearrangement joins TRBV10-2 to TRBJ2-4; the match to TRBD2 covers 10 bases. This CDR3 spans 18 amino acids. Germline CDR1 and CDR2: WSHSY and SAAADI. V shed 5 bases and J 0 bases; nucleotides not matched to a gene: 10. For the CDR3, the DNA is TGCGCCAGCAGTCTTGGTAGCGGGGGGCAACTAGCCAAAAACATTCAGTACTTC. Its translation is CASSLGSGGQLAKNIQYF.

This clone appeared a few times. V usage is TRBV27 and J usage is TRBJ1-1; D is undetermined. The CDR3 is 14 amino acids. Germline CDR1 MNHEY, CDR2 SMNVEV (reference sequence). The ends were cut back, 8 bases at V and 3 bases at J, with 16 bases in the middle. CDR3: CASASGGKDTEAFF. Here the CDR3 DNA reads TGTGCCAGCGCTTCGGGAGGGAAGGACACTGAAGCTTTCTTT.

The rearrangement links TRBV4-1 to TRBJ2-5; 13 nucleotides align to TRBD2. In germline, CDR1 is MGHRA, CDR2 YSYEKL. CDR3 length: 17 residues. V shed 0 bases and J 1 base; nucleotides not matched to a gene: 2. CDR3 protein: CASSQEGTSGIQETQYF. CDR3 coding DNA: TGCGCCAGCAGCCAAGAGGGGACTAGCGGGATCCAAGAGACCCAGTACTTC.

The chain recombines TRBV6-1 with TRBJ2-7, with D unresolved. The germline V gene encodes CDR1 MNHNS and CDR2 SASEGT. The CDR3 has 13 residues. Trimming left V 3 bases short and J 0 bases short, with 6 bases between. The CDR3 coding sequence is TGTGCCAGCAGTGAGGGCAGCTCCTACGAGCAGTACTTC. It translates to CASSEGSSYEQYF.